One TCR beta chain is described in this entry. Germline and junction disagree at one end, which may indicate a read error. CDR1 SGHNT and CDR2 YENEEA come from the germline V gene. The CDR3 contains 18 residues. Measured with immunoSEQ multiplex PCR; TCRdb has only the in-frame clones, and not every one. The sample has 120,000 to 150,000 clones, about nine tenths seen once. The source of the sample is a study of control samples from healthy donors and cancer patients. Material for sequencing was blood. The source is a man between 25 and 39 years old in good health. V is TRBV11-3 and J is TRBJ2-6, with 9 positions matching TRBD1. The CDR3 DNA reads as TGTGCCAGCAGCCTAGAAGGGACAGGGACTTCTGGGGCCAACGTCCTGACTTTC. Translating it yields CASSLEGTGTSGANVLTF. Filled out from reference TRBV11-3 and TRBJ2-6, the complete variable domain reads EAGVVQSPRYKIIEKKQPVAFWCNPISGHNTLYWYLQNLGQGPELLIRYENEEAVDDSQLPKDRFSAERLKGVDSTLKIQPAELGDSAVYLCASSLEGTGTSGANVLTFGAGSRLTVL.